The clone carrying this TCR beta chain has ten or more counts. These data come from a study of T-cell reconstitution after alpha-beta-depleted transplantation in children. Germline lookup yields CDR1 ENHRY and CDR2 SYGVKD. Trimming took 7 bases from V and 5 from J, leaving 24 bases between them. This CDR3 is built from 17 residues. TCRbeta library preparation incorporated unique molecular identifiers. MiXCR, run by TCRdb on the PCR reads, gives a single entry per CDR3 protein. This repertoire shows around 400,000 distinct CDR3 sequences, roughly 20% found once; its top ten account for 3% to 4.5%. The TCR was taken from a human donor who donated a stem cell graft to a child with acute myeloid leukemia. The sample was PBMCs from the stem cell graft donor, taken from the stem cell graft. The chain recombines TRBV10-3 with TRBJ2-1; weak D call: TRBD2 (5 bases). CDR3: CAITGVRGGGSDNEQFF. CDR3 DNA sequence: TGTGCCATCACCGGGGTGCGCGGAGGAGGCTCGGACAATGAGCAGTTCTTC.